A single T cell receptor (beta chain) is shown here with its context. What it recognizes is unknown. This record comes from a study of shared clonotypes between healthy human individuals. Study overall: Donors consisted of a couple of women and three men between 18 and 49. Study results and caveats: Only blood samples were collected, and tissue repertoires likely differ.

Recent acute infections and vaccinations were absent in the healthy HIV-negative adult donors. With 1 base removed from V and 10 bases from J, the gap between germline ends came to 10 bases. CDR1 is KGHSH and CDR2 is LQKENI in the germline V gene. The CDR3 spans 13 residues. The assay ran at deep level. Using immunoSEQ multiplex PCR, the repertoire was profiled, and TCRdb retains in-frame clones only, with some absent. The sample yields approximately 1,000,000 clones, around 82% seen once. This chain connects TRBV18 to TRBJ1-4; D is uncertain. Sequencing input: memory CD4+ T cells from PBMCs. Subset reported: CD45RA-negative fraction. The sequence came from a man younger than 35 in good health. Some clones in this sample may be carry-over from other donors' samples. The CDR3 here is CASSPLGPGKLFF. The CDR3 DNA follows: TGTGCCAGCTCACCACTAGGGCCGGGAAAACTGTTTTTT.